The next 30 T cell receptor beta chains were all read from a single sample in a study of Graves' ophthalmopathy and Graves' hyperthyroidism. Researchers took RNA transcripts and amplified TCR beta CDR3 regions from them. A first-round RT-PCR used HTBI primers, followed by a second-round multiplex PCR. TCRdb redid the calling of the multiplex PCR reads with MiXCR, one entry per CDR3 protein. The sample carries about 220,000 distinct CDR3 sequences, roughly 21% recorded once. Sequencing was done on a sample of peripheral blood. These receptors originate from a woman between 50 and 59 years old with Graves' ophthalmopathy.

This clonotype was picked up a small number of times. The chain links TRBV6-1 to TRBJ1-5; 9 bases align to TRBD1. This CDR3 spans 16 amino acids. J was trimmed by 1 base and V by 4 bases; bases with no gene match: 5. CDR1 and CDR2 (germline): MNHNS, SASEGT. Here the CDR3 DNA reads TGTGCCAGCAGTGGGACAGGGGCAGAGAGCAATCAGCCCCAGCATTTT. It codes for CASSGTGAESNQPQHF.

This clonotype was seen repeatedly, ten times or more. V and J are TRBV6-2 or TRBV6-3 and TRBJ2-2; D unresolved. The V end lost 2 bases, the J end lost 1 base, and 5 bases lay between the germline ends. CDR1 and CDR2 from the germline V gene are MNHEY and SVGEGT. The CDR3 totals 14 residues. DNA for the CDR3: TGTGCCAGCAGTTACGGTTTGAACACCGGGGAGCTGTTTTTT. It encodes CASSYGLNTGELFF.

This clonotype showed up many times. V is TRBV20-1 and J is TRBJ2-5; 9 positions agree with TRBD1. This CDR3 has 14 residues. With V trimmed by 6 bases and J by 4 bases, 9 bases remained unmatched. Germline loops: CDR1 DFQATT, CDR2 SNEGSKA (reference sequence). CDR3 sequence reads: CSANRDRDGETQYF. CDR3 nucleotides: TGCAGTGCGAACCGGGACAGGGATGGAGAGACCCAGTACTTC.

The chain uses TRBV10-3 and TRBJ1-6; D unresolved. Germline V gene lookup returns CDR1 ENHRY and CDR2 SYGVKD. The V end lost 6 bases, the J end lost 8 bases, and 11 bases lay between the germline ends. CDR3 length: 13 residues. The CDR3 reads CAIRDTTYSPLHF. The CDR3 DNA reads TGTGCCATCAGGGATACGACTTATTCACCCCTCCACTTT.

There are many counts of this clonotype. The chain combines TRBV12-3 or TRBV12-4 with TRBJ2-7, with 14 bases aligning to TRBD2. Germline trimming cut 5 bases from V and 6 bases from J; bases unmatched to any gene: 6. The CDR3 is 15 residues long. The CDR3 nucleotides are TGTGCCAGCAGTCGCCCGGGACTAGCGGGAGCCGAGCAGTACTTC. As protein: CASSRPGLAGAEQYF.

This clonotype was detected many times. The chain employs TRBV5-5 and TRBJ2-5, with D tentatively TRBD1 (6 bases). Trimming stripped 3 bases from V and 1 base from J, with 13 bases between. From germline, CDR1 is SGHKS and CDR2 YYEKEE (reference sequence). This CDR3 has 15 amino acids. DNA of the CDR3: TGTGCCAGCAGCTCTAACCCGGACAGCCAAGAGACCCAGTACTTC. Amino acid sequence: CASSSNPDSQETQYF.

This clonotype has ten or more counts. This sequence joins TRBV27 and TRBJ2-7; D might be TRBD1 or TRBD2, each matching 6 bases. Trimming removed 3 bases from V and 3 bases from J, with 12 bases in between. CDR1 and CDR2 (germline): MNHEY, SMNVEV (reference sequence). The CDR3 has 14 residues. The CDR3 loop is CASSLLGGNYEQYF. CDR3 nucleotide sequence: TGTGCCAGCAGTTTGCTAGGGGGGAACTACGAGCAGTACTTC.

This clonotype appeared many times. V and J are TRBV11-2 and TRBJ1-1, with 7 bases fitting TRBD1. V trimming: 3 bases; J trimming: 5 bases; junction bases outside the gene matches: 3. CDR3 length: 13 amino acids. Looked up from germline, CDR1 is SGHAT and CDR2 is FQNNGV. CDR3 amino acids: CASSLTGTTEAFF. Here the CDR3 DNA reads TGTGCCAGCAGCTTGACAGGGACTACTGAAGCTTTCTTT.

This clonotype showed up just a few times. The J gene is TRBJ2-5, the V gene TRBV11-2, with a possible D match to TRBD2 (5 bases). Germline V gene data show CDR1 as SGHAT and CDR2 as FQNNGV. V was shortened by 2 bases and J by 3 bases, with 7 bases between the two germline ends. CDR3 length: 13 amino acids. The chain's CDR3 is CASSLIGEETQYF. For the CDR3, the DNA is TGTGCCAGCAGCTTAATCGGGGAAGAGACCCAGTACTTC.

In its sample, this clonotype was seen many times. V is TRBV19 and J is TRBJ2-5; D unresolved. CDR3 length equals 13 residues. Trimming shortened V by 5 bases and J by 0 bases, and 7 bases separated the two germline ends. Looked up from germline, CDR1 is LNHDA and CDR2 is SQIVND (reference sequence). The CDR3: CASSPTDQETQYF. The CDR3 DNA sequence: TGTGCCAGTAGTCCAACAGACCAAGAGACCCAGTACTTC. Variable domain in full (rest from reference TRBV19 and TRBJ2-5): DGGITQSPKYLFRKEGQNVTLSCEQNLNHDAMYWYRQDPGQGLRLIYYSQIVNDFQKGDIAEGYSVSREKKESFPLTVTSAQKNPTAFYLCASSPTDQETQYFGPGTRLLVL.

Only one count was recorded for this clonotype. CDR3 amino acids: CASSLVAENQPQHF. CDR3 bases: TGTGCCAGCAGTTTGGTGGCAGAAAATCAGCCCCAGCATTTT. The gene calls are TRBV12-3 or TRBV12-4 and TRBJ1-5; D call uncertain. The V end was cut by 3 bases, the J end by 4 bases, with 10 bases between. CDR3 size: 14 residues.

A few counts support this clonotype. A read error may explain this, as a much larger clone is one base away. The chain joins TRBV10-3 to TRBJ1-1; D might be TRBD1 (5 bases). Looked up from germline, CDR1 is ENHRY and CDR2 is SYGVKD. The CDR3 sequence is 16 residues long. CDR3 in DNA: TGTGCCATCAGTGAGTCAGAGGGGCAGAGGAACCCTGAAGCTTTCTTT. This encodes CAISESEGQRNPEAFF.

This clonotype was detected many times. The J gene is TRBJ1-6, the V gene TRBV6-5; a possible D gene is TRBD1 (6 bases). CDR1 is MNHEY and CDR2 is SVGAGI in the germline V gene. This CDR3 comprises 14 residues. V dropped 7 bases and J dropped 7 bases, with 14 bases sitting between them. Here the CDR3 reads CASTLTQGNSPLHF. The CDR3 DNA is TGTGCCAGCACCTTAACCCAGGGGAATTCACCCCTCCACTTT.

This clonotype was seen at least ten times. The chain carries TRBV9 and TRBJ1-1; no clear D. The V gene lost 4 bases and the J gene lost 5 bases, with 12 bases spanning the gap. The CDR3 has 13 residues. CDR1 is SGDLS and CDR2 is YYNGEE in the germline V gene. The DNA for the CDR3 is TGTGCCAGCAGCACCAAACCCGGGACTGAAGCTTTCTTT. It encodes CASSTKPGTEAFF.

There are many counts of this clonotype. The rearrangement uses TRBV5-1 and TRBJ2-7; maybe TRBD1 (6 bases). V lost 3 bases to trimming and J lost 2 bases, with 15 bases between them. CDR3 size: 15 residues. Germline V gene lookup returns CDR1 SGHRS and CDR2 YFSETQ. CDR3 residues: CASSYSGTYTYEQYF. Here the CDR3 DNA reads TGCGCCAGCAGCTACTCCGGGACATATACCTACGAGCAGTACTTC.

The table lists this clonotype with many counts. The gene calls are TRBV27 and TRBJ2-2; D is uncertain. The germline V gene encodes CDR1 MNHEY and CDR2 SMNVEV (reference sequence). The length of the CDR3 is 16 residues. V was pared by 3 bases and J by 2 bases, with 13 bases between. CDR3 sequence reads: CASSFFRVLNTGELFF. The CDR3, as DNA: TGTGCCAGCAGTTTCTTTAGGGTGCTTAACACCGGGGAGCTGTTTTTT.

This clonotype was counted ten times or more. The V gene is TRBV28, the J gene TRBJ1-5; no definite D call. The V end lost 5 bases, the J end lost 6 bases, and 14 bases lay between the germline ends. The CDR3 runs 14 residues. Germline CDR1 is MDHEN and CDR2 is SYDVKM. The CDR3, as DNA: TGTGCCAGCAGTCCCCTCGAGGTTGGTCAGCCCCAGCATTTT. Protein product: CASSPLEVGQPQHF.

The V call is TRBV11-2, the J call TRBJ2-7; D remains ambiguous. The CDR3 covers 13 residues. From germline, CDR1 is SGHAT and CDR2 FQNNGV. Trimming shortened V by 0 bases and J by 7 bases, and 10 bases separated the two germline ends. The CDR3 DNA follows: TGTGCCAGCAGCTTAGAGTGGGCTGGTGAGCAGTACTTC. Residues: CASSLEWAGEQYF.

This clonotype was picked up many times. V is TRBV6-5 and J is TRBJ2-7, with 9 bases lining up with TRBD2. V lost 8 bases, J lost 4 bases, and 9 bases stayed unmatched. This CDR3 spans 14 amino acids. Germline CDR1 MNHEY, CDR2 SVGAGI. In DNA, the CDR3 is TGTGCCAGCCGGTCAGGGACTAGCAGTTACGAGCAGTACTTC. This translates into CASRSGTSSYEQYF.

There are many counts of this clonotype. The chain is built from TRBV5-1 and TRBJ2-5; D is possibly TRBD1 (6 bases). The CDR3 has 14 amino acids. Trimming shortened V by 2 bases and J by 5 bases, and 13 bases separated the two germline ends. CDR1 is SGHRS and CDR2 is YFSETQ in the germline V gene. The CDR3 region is CASSFDWGPETQYF. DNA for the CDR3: TGCGCCAGCAGCTTTGACTGGGGGCCGGAGACCCAGTACTTC.

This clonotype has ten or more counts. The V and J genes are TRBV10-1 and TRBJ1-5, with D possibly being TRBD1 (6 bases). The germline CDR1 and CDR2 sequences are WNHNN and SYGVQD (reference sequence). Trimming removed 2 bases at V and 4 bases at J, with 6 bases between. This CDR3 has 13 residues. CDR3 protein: CASSEDRNQPQHF. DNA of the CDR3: TGCGCCAGCAGTGAGGACAGGAATCAGCCCCAGCATTTT.

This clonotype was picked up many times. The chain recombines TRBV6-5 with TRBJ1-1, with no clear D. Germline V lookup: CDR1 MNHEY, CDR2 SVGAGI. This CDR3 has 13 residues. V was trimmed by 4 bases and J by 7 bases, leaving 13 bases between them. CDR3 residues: CASSSGVTLEAFF. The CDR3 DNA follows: TGTGCCAGCAGTTCGGGAGTTACACTTGAAGCTTTCTTT.

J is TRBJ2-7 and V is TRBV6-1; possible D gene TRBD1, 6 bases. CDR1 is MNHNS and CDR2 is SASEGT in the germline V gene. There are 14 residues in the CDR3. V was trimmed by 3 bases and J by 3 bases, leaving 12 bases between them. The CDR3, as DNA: TGTGCCAGCAGTGATTCCGGGACAATCTACGAGCAGTACTTC. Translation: CASSDSGTIYEQYF.

The CDR3 is CASQFRFVRGLGEQFF. The CDR3 DNA sequence: TGTGCCAGCCAGTTTAGGTTCGTCAGGGGGCTAGGAGAGCAGTTCTTC. The genes are TRBV12-3 or TRBV12-4 and TRBJ2-7, with TRBD1 matching 8 bases. The J call may be in error: the DNA end matches TRBJ2-1 better. This CDR3 region has 16 residues.

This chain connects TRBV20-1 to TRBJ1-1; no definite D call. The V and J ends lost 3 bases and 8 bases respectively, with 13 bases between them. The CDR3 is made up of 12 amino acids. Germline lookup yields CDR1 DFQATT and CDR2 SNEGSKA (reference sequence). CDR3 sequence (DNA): TGCAGTGCTAGTGACCAGGTGGGGGAAGCTTTCTTT. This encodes CSASDQVGEAFF.

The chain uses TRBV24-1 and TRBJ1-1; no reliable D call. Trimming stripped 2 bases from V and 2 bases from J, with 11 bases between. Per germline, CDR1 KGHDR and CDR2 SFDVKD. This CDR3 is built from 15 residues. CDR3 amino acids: CATSDSKGGNTEAFF. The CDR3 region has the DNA TGTGCCACCAGTGATTCGAAGGGAGGTAACACTGAAGCTTTCTTT.

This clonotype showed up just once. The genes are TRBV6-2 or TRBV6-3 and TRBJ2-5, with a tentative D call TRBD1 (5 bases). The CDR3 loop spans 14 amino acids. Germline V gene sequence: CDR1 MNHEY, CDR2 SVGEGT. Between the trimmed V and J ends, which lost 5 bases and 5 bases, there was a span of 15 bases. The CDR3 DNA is TGTGCCAGCAGTAGCTTTGGGGCCGGGGAGACCCAGTACTTC. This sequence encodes CASSSFGAGETQYF.

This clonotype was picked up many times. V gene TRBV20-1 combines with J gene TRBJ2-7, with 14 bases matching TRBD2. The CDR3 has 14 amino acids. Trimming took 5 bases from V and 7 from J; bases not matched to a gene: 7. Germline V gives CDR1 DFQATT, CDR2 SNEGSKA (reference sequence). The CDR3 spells CSAGGLAGVEEQYF. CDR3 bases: TGCAGTGCTGGGGGACTAGCGGGAGTAGAGGAGCAGTACTTC.

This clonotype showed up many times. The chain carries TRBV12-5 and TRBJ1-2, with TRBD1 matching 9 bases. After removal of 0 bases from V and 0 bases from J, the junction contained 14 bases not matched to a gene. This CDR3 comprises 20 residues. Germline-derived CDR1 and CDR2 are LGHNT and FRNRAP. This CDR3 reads CASGLVLGTGTSKANYGYTF. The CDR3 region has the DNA TGTGCTAGTGGTTTGGTACTCGGGACAGGGACATCAAAAGCTAACTATGGCTACACCTTC.

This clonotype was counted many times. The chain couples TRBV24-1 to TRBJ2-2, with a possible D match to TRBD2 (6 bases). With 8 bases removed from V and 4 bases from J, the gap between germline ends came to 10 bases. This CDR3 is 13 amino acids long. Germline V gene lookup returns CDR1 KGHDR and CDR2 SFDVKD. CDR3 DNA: TGTGCCACCACGCGGGGAGGCACCGGGGAGCTGTTTTTT. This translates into CATTRGGTGELFF.